Listed below are T cell receptor beta chains from one sample, sequenced in a study of shared T cell receptors in the human thymus. Method: immunoSEQ multiplex PCR; TCRdb's copy keeps in-frame clones and lacks some. This table holds fewer than 700,000 clones, roughly 90% found once. The sample was also linked to a second study, of human thymus T cells.

What was sequenced was thymocytes. Every receptor here comes from a boy in the first two years of life with a congenital heart defect. The CDR3 runs from the conserved cysteine through the conserved F or W. Fields, in order: D gene, J gene, V gene, clone size, CDR3 protein, CDR3 DNA. D genes are given only for firm matches. Some rows mark clone size as missing; the rest say once, few, many or name a class of expanded clone.

TRBD1,TRBJ1-4,TRBV19,NA,CASSIGGQGPTNEKLFF,TGTGCCAGTAGTATCGGGGGACAGGGGCCAACTAATGAAAAACTGTTTTTT
TRBD1,TRBJ2-2,TRBV6-6,few,CASRRRDRVAGELFF,TGTGCCAGCCGTCGCCGGGACAGGGTGGCCGGGGAGCTGTTTTTT
NA,TRBJ2-7,TRBV28,NA,CASSLYGVRVSAEQYF,TGTGCCAGCAGTTTATATGGGGTCAGGGTGTCCGCCGAGCAGTACTTC
NA,TRBJ2-1,TRBV7-9,NA,CASKDTRGGGCFNEQFF,TGTGCCAGCAAGGACACCCGCGGAGGAGGGTGCTTCAATGAGCAGTTCTTC
TRBD1,TRBJ1-5,TRBV10-2,NA,CASSRGRGGGQPQHF,TGCGCCAGCAGTAGGGGGCGGGGAGGAGGTCAGCCCCAGCATTTT
TRBD1,TRBJ2-7,TRBV27,NA,CASSIGTAAYEQYF,TGTGCCAGCAGTATCGGGACAGCCGCCTACGAGCAGTACTTC
NA,TRBJ1-4,TRBV28,few,CASIPFKGEKLFF,TGTGCCAGCATCCCCTTCAAGGGGGAAAAACTGTTTTTT
NA,TRBJ1-4,TRBV27,NA,CASSFVGTGGKLFF,TGTGCCAGCAGTTTTGTGGGGACGGGGGGAAAACTGTTTTTT
NA,TRBJ2-7,TRBV11-3,NA,CASSSRGSWSYEQYF,TGTGCCAGCAGCTCCCGGGGGTCGTGGTCCTACGAGCAGTACTTC
TRBD2,TRBJ2-1,TRBV5-1,NA,CASEAGLPSGRAPYNEQFF,TGCGCCAGCGAGGCGGGACTTCCCAGCGGGAGGGCCCCTTACAATGAGCAGTTCTTC
TRBD1,TRBJ1-1,TRBV15,NA,CATSRDDRGFPHTEAFF,TGTGCCACCAGCAGAGACGACAGGGGATTCCCCCACACTGAAGCTTTCTTT
TRBD1,TRBJ1-2,TRBV19,NA,CASNPQGRHYGYTF,TGTGCCAGTAACCCACAGGGGAGGCACTATGGCTACACCTTC
TRBD1,TRBJ2-3,TRBV2,NA,CASSITGATQYF,TGTGCCAGCAGCATCACAGGGGCTACGCAGTATTTT
NA,TRBJ2-7,TRBV25-1,NA,CASSHLPQYEQYF,TGTGCCAGCTCCCATCTACCCCAATACGAGCAGTACTTC
NA,TRBJ2-7,TRBV25-1,NA,CASSEMAGEQYF,TGTGCCAGCAGTGAAATGGCGGGGGAGCAGTACTTC
TRBD2,TRBJ2-5,TRBV4-3,NA,CASSRGPPGAGGEETQYF,TGCGCCAGCAGCCGAGGCCCCCCTGGGGCGGGAGGGGAAGAGACCCAGTACTTC
TRBD1,TRBJ2-7,TRBV29-1,NA,CSVRILGQVYEQYF,TGCAGCGTTCGTATATTGGGACAGGTCTACGAGCAGTACTTC
NA,TRBJ2-3,TRBV11-2,NA,CASSQPNTDTQYF,TGTGCCAGCAGCCAACCTAACACAGATACGCAGTATTTT
NA,TRBJ1-2,TRBV5-1,NA,CASSPGQSANYGYTF,TGCGCCAGCAGCCCCGGACAGAGCGCTAACTATGGCTACACCTTC
TRBD2,TRBJ2-7,TRBV19,NA,CASSPPGQTLWGLGYEQYF,TGTGCCAGTAGTCCCCCGGGACAAACATTGTGGGGACTAGGCTACGAGCAGTACTTC
TRBD1,TRBJ2-7,TRBV5-6,NA,CASSLQGRRNEQYF,TGTGCCAGCAGCTTACAGGGGAGAAGGAACGAGCAGTACTTC
NA,TRBJ2-5,TRBV27,NA,CASRSSGLYQETQYF,TGTGCCAGCAGATCGAGCGGGTTGTACCAAGAGACCCAGTACTTC
TRBD2,TRBJ2-3,TRBV7-6,NA,CASSLSGSGGFLTDTQYF,TGTGCCAGCAGCTTAAGTGGCTCGGGAGGGTTTCTAACAGATACGCAGTATTTT
TRBD2,TRBJ2-7,TRBV7-9,NA,CASSLAGGPGEQYF,TGTGCCAGCAGCTTAGCGGGAGGGCCGGGCGAGCAGTACTTC
TRBD2,TRBJ2-3,TRBV11-2,NA,CASSKGGSGDTQYF,TGTGCCAGCAGCAAGGGCGGGAGTGGGGATACGCAGTATTTT
NA,TRBJ1-1,TRBV7-9,NA,CASSPSDRLNTEAFF,TGTGCCAGCAGCCCATCTGACAGACTGAACACTGAAGCTTTCTTT
NA,TRBJ1-3,TRBV28,NA,CASSLPRDSGNTIYF,TGTGCCAGCAGTTTACCCAGGGACTCTGGAAACACCATATATTTT
NA,TRBJ2-1,TRBV4-2,NA,CASSQGQVPQFF,TGTGCCAGCAGCCAAGGGCAGGTCCCCCAGTTCTTC
NA,TRBJ1-3,TRBV10-3,few,CAISGLQGRSGNTIYF,TGTGCCATCAGTGGTTTGCAGGGCCGCTCTGGAAACACCATATATTTT
TRBD1,TRBJ1-4,TRBV28,NA,CASSLRGQGAEGEKLFF,TGTGCCAGCAGTTTAAGGGGACAGGGGGCGGAGGGTGAAAAACTGTTTTTT
TRBD1,TRBJ1-5,TRBV5-1,NA,CASSLGDRDQPQHF,TGCGCCAGCAGCTTGGGGGACAGGGATCAGCCCCAGCATTTT
TRBD2,TRBJ2-2,TRBV10-3,NA,CAISTTAGTSGDPGTGELFF,TGTGCCATCAGTACCACCGCCGGGACTAGCGGGGATCCCGGAACCGGGGAGCTGTTTTTT
TRBD2,TRBJ2-1,TRBV6-5,NA,CASSYRYRGTIYEQFF,TGTGCCAGCAGTTATCGGTACCGGGGGACTATTTATGAGCAGTTCTTC
TRBD1,TRBJ1-2,TRBV25-1,NA,CASSCTGGEGYGYTF,TGTGCCAGCAGCTGTACAGGGGGCGAGGGCTATGGCTACACCTTC
TRBD1,TRBJ2-7,TRBV27,NA,CASSLDRGSEQYF,TGTGCCAGCAGTTTGGACAGGGGGAGTGAGCAGTACTTC
TRBD1,TRBJ1-5,TRBV7-8,NA,CASSLAWDSEMFNQPQHF,TGTGCCAGCAGCTTAGCATGGGACAGTGAGATGTTTAATCAGCCCCAGCATTTT
TRBD2,TRBJ2-1,TRBV14,NA,CASSQYKREGREQFF,TGTGCCAGCAGCCAGTATAAGCGGGAGGGCCGTGAGCAGTTCTTC
TRBD1,TRBJ2-3,TRBV7-9,once,CASSPDRGQDTQYF,TGTGCCAGCAGCCCGGACAGGGGTCAAGATACGCAGTATTTT
TRBD1,TRBJ2-7,TRBV29-1,NA,CSVGGQGVSSYEQYF,TGCAGCGTTGGGGGACAGGGTGTAAGCTCCTACGAGCAGTACTTC
TRBD2,TRBJ2-5,TRBV7-2,NA,CASSLGASGSKTQYF,TGTGCCAGCAGCTTAGGAGCTAGCGGGAGTAAGACCCAGTACTTC
NA,TRBJ2-4,TRBV4-2,NA,CASSQGDSFYF,TGTGCCAGCAGCCAAGGGGACTCTTTTTACTTC
TRBD2,TRBJ2-7,TRBV4-2,once,CASSQEGSGGPPFEQYF,TGTGCCAGCAGCCAAGAAGGGTCGGGAGGGCCCCCCTTCGAGCAGTACTTC
TRBD1,TRBJ1-2,TRBV30,NA,CAWRGDRASGYTF,TGTGCCTGGAGGGGGGACAGAGCCTCGGGCTACACCTTC
TRBD1,TRBJ1-3,TRBV4-2,few,CASSQGYLNRGPDSPGNTIYF,TGTGCCAGCAGCCAAGGGTACCTCAACAGGGGACCCGATAGCCCTGGAAACACCATATATTTT
NA,TRBJ1-1,TRBV9,NA,CASSVGEANTEAFF,TGTGCCAGCAGCGTAGGGGAGGCGAACACTGAAGCTTTCTTT
NA,TRBJ1-5,TRBV30,NA,CAWSRRENQPQHF,TGTGCCTGGAGTCGGCGGGAAAATCAGCCCCAGCATTTT
TRBD2,TRBJ2-2,TRBV4-1,NA,CASSQDRASGRRGTGELFF,TGCGCCAGCAGCCAAGATAGGGCTAGCGGGAGAAGGGGTACCGGGGAGCTGTTTTTT
NA,TRBJ1-5,TRBV28,once,CAAQPSNQPQHF,TGTGCCGCACAGCCTTCAAATCAGCCCCAGCATTTT
NA,TRBJ1-3,TRBV5-5,NA,CASSSEDRLSSGNTIYF,TGTGCCAGCAGCTCCGAAGACAGGCTAAGCTCTGGAAACACCATATATTTT
TRBD1,TRBJ2-7,TRBV27,once,CASRGTGNFYEQYF,TGTGCCAGCAGAGGGACAGGGAACTTTTACGAGCAGTACTTC
TRBD1,TRBJ2-7,TRBV6-1,NA,CASLKDRGAYEQYF,TGTGCCAGCCTCAAGGACAGGGGGGCCTACGAGCAGTACTTC
TRBD2,TRBJ2-2,TRBV5-4,NA,CASSSRLAGGPGFTGELFF,TGTGCCAGCAGCTCTCGACTAGCGGGAGGGCCAGGGTTCACCGGGGAGCTGTTTTTT
NA,TRBJ2-2,TRBV6-1,NA,CASNTGRAGELFF,TGTGCCAGCAATACAGGGCGGGCCGGGGAGCTGTTTTTT
TRBD2,TRBJ2-7,TRBV6-6,NA,CASSTSRGGDEQYF,TGTGCCAGCAGTACTAGCCGGGGGGGAGACGAGCAGTACTTC
NA,TRBJ2-7,TRBV25-1,NA,CASSDTLYSGEDEQYF,TGTGCCAGCAGTGATACCCTCTATTCGGGGGAGGACGAGCAGTACTTC
TRBD2,TRBJ2-5,TRBV7-6,NA,CASSLVVAGGPQETQYF,TGTGCCAGCAGCTTAGTGGTAGCGGGAGGGCCTCAAGAGACCCAGTACTTC
NA,TRBJ2-5,TRBV6-5,NA,CASSYRVPERETQYF,TGTGCCAGCAGTTACCGCGTCCCCGAACGGGAGACCCAGTACTTC